This T cell receptor beta chain derives from a study of radiation and T cells in renal cell carcinoma. Stated time point: blood 2 weeks post-SBRT. Regarding treatment: 15 Gy SBRT to primary tumor, nephrectomy 4 weeks later. Only in-frame clones appear in the TCRdb table, and some are missing; sequencing was by immunoSEQ multiplex PCR. The table lists 100,000 to 150,000 clones, roughly four fifths of them singletons, with about 5.3% in the top ten. Whole-study findings and limits: In blood, top tumor clones expanded by 2 weeks, shrinking by 4. Pretreatment tumor biopsies were lacking, so baseline clonotypes are unknown.

In the case of this clone: Its antigen remains unidentified.

V lost 8 bases and J 2 bases, leaving 14 bases between the germline ends. The V gene's germline CDR1 is SNHLY and CDR2 FYNNEI. The CDR3 has 14 amino acids. This sequence originates from a man aged 45-65 years with renal cell carcinoma. The sequenced sample was blood, obtained from a patient whose treatment included radiotherapy and nephrectomy. The chain carries TRBV2 and TRBJ2-3; the D is unclear. DNA for the CDR3: TGTGCCAGCTCTAAGACTTCTGACACAGATACGCAGTATTTT. The encoded protein is CASSKTSDTDTQYF. The entire variable domain, with the rest obtained from reference TRBV2 and TRBJ2-3, is as follows: EPEVTQTPSHQVTQMGQEVILRCVPISNHLYFYWYRQILGQKVEFLVSFYNNEISEKSEIFDDQFSVERPDGSNFTLKIRSTKLEDSAMYFCASSKTSDTDTQYFGPGTRLTVL.